The clone carrying this TCR beta chain was seen a handful of times. The antigen remains unidentified. This sample stems from a study of T cells in localized non-small cell lung cancer. Study-wide points: In uninvolved adjacent lung, T cell clonality reached its highest value, exceeding tumor. Adjacent lung was found to contain a median approximately 60 of the top 100 tumor clones. Longer overall survival was linked to higher blood T cell density.

Trimming shortened V by 8 bases and J by 12 bases, and 22 bases separated the two germline ends. Germline CDR1 reads MNHEY; CDR2 reads SVGAGI. The CDR3 is 13 residues long. Produced via immunoSEQ multiplex PCR; TCRdb's table is partial and in-frame only. Among about 26,000 clones listed, approximately 90% were seen once. The sequencing used peripheral blood, collected before any cancer treatment. The origin of this receptor is a female donor aged 60 or older with stage II squamous cell lung carcinoma. The rearrangement uses TRBV6-5 and TRBJ1-1; tentatively, D is TRBD1 (6 bases). CDR3 region: CASSGGTGTETFF. CDR3 coding DNA: TGTGCCAGCTCCGGGGGCACGGGAACGGAAACTTTCTTT.